This T cell receptor (beta chain) was documented in a study of cytomegalovirus exposure and HLA in healthy donors. As for the study in general: Among the approximately 400 genotyped donors, approximately 81% were placed in the Caucasian-associated ancestry cluster.

Both 60 Vbeta primers and 13 Jbeta primers went into the PCR. Clones were sequenced by immunoSEQ multiplex PCR, and TCRdb holds only the in-frame ones, with some missing. The data show approximately 110,000 clones, 60% to 75% seen once. V shed 1 base and J shed 3 bases, with 10 bases lying between them. This CDR3 has 14 amino acids. Germline assignment: CDR1 LNHDA and CDR2 SQIVND (reference sequence). On this clone itself: The antigen remains unidentified.

Study results and caveats: Despite most TCR sequences being rare, some public TCRs occurred in many donors. A later analysis reportedly found fewer N-insertions in an Asian-associated ancestry cluster than the approximately 700-donor mean. It was 150 to 200 TCR beta chains that were listed as cytomegalovirus-associated.

Material: PBMCs. The rearrangement joins TRBV19 to TRBJ2-7, with a tentative D call TRBD2 (6 bases). The sequence came from a woman aged 50 to 60 in good health and CMV-seropositive. The CDR3 DNA reads TGTGCCAGTAGTATAGGCGGGAAACTCTACGAGCAGTACTTC. As protein: CASSIGGKLYEQYF.